The 3 T cell receptor beta chains given below trace back to one sample, sequenced in a study of OX40 agonist ivuxolimab in advanced cancers. Measured with immunoSEQ multiplex PCR; TCRdb has only the in-frame clones, and not every one. The sample includes tens of thousands of clones, roughly 82% of them seen just once. The specimen was CD4+ or CD8+ T cells sorted from blood, collected in a trial of the OX40 agonist ivuxolimab. The source of these receptors is an adult with an advanced solid tumor such as melanoma, head and neck, liver or kidney cancer.

J is TRBJ2-7 and V is TRBV27; no reliable D call. The germline V and J ends were trimmed by 5 bases and 4 bases, with 15 bases remaining between them. Germline CDR1 is MNHEY and CDR2 is SMNVEV (reference sequence). The CDR3 is made up of 14 amino acids. The CDR3, as DNA: TGTGCCAGCAGTCAAGACCTCCCAGTATACGAGCAGTACTTC. It codes for CASSQDLPVYEQYF.

The CDR3 nucleotides are TGTGCCAGCAGTTTTAGAAACAGGGAGATTTCTGAAGCTTTCTTT. Translated, it gives CASSFRNREISEAFF. The genes are TRBV7-2 and TRBJ1-1; D perhaps matches TRBD1 (6 bases). CDR1 and CDR2 (germline): SGHTA, FQGNSA. This CDR3 is built from 15 residues. Trimming took 6 bases from V and 6 from J, leaving 20 bases between them.

This clone came up once. The chain couples TRBV23-1 to TRBJ1-2; D remains ambiguous. TRBV23-1 is sorted into the ORF group, with uncertain function. Trimming stripped 8 bases from V and 4 bases from J, with 11 bases between. The length of the CDR3 is 12 residues. CDR3 DNA: TGCGCCAGCCCCCGTCGGGGCTATGGCTACACCTTC. Its translation: CASPRRGYGYTF.